This T cell receptor (beta chain) was captured by sequencing in a study of T cell repertoires in cytomegalovirus infection. The study's findings and limits: HLA-C-restricted, CMV-specific TCR beta clonotypes were dominant ex vivo.

TCRdb analysed the reads with MiXCR anew, one entry per CDR3 protein. The table lists around 740,000 distinct CDR3 sequences, 35% to 45% of them singletons. This clonotype was detected only once. Antigen unknown. The J segment lost 5 bases and the V segment lost 7 bases, leaving 7 bases of the junction unmatched. The CDR3 extends over 12 amino acids. CDR1 is SQVTM, CDR2 ANQGSEA, per germline. This TCR was sampled from a human donor in good health (CMV status not recorded). Some clones in this sample may be carry-over from other donors' samples. The rearrangement uses TRBV29-1 and TRBJ2-5, with 7 bases that match TRBD1. Sequencing was carried out using PBMCs. The CDR3, as DNA: TGCAGCGCCCGGACAGGAGACGAGACCCAGTACTTC. This encodes CSARTGDETQYF.